The 5 T cell receptor beta chains listed next were all sequenced from one sample in a study of blood T cells in healthy people across ages. A second roughly 7 to 11 cycle PCR used barcoded and J-beta primers. A single record per CDR3 protein comes from TCRdb applying MiXCR to the 5' RACE reads. The sample holds approximately 290,000 distinct CDR3 sequences, 27% seen once. Input material: blood. The receptors derive from a woman aged 70-85 years in good health.

CDR3 loop: CASTSMIGEQYF. CDR3 in DNA: TGTGCCAGCACGTCCATGATTGGCGAGCAGTACTTC. The V and J genes are TRBV6-2 or TRBV6-3 and TRBJ2-7; D not certain. There are 12 residues in the CDR3. Germline assignment: CDR1 MNHEY and CDR2 SVGEGT. V lost 7 bases to trimming and J lost 6 bases, with 13 bases between them.

The rearrangement links TRBV5-1 to TRBJ1-2; D is unclear. From germline, CDR1 is SGHRS and CDR2 YFSETQ. CDR3 size: 14 residues. Trimming took off 0 bases at V and 6 bases at J, with 12 bases between the two ends. CDR3 sequence (DNA): TGCGCCAGCAGCTTGGAGGTGGACGTGGATGGCTACACCTTC. Its translation is CASSLEVDVDGYTF.

The chain has TRBV18 and TRBJ2-6, with D perhaps matching TRBD1 (6 bases). V was shortened by 3 bases and J by 0 bases, with 15 bases between the two germline ends. Germline V gene data show CDR1 as KGHSH and CDR2 as LQKENI. The CDR3 runs to 18 residues. CDR3 in DNA: TGTGCCAGCTCACCCAGACAGGTCCTTTCCTCTGGGGCCAACGTCCTGACTTTC. This encodes CASSPRQVLSSGANVLTF.

The chain employs TRBV5-6 and TRBJ2-4; no clear D. Between the trimmed V and J ends, which lost 2 bases and 0 bases, there was a span of 12 bases. The CDR3 runs to 16 residues. CDR1 is SGHDT and CDR2 is YYEEEE in the germline V gene. The CDR3 nucleotides are TGTGCCAGCAGCTTCCGTAAGGGTTTAGCCAAAAACATTCAGTACTTC. Protein: CASSFRKGLAKNIQYF.

In its sample, this clonotype was seen once. This sequence joins TRBV20-1 and TRBJ2-7; the match to TRBD1 covers 9 bases. The end of the DNA aligns better with TRBJ2-1, so the J call may be wrong. This CDR3 is built from 15 residues. Per the germline V gene, CDR1 is DFQATT and CDR2 is SNEGSKA (reference sequence). The CDR3 protein is CSARSGTGSINEQFF. The CDR3 nucleotides are TGCAGTGCTAGATCCGGGACAGGGAGTATCAATGAGCAGTTCTTC.